This T cell receptor beta chain was retrieved from a study of early T cells in non-severe SARS-CoV-2 infection. Study-level background: From unsorted whole blood, bulk RNA was sequenced, and the chains remained unpaired. Study-wide results and caveats: Comparison of clonotypes with VDJdb favored anti-spike CD8 responses while missing private and CD4 specificities.

Between the trimmed V and J ends, which lost 1 base and 5 bases, there was a span of 5 bases. CDR1 and CDR2 (germline): LGHDT, YNNKEL (reference sequence). The CDR3 consists of 13 residues. Individual cDNA molecules each received unique molecular identifiers attached to them. TCRdb processed the 5' RACE reads anew with MiXCR; each CDR3 protein has one entry. Among about 76,000 distinct CDR3 sequences, roughly 12% were seen once, and the ten largest hold roughly 4.7%. With regard to this clonotype: Its antigen is still unknown.

The source material was whole blood. The sequence was obtained from an adult who was a healthcare worker with PCR-confirmed SARS-CoV-2 infection or an uninfected control (not recorded which). The J gene is TRBJ2-2, the V gene TRBV3-1; D gene unclear. The CDR3 protein is CASSQVVTGELFF. CDR3 DNA sequence: TGTGCCAGCAGCCAAGTAGTAACCGGGGAGCTGTTTTTT. The whole variable domain, remainder taken from reference TRBV3-1 and TRBJ2-2, is DTAVSQTPKYLVTQMGNDKSIKCEQNLGHDTMYWYKQDSKKFLKIMFSYNNKELIINETVPNRFSPKSPDKAHLNLHINSLELGDSAVYFCASSQVVTGELFFGEGSRLTVL.